This TCR beta chain was found in a study of T cells in Graves' hyperthyroidism and ophthalmopathy. Study-wide findings and caveats: Stable hyperthyroidism was told apart from ophthalmopathy by a model built on 13 V-J features.

Each person with ophthalmopathy scored at least 3 on the Clinical Activity Score, reached NOSPECS grade 4 or higher, and had been ill under 3 months. Uncontrolled infections, other autoimmune diseases, pregnancy or lactation led to exclusion of patients. This clonotype came up many times. Antigen specificity is unknown. Amplified regions were TCR beta CDR3 sequences from RNA transcripts. First-round RT-PCR of the TCR CDR3 relied on the HTBI primer set. From the multiplex PCR reads, TCRdb called clonotypes with MiXCR, one entry per CDR3 protein. The sample has 200,000 to 250,000 distinct CDR3 sequences, around 26% seen once; the top ten hold approximately 32%. After removal of 4 bases from V and 4 bases from J, the junction contained 8 bases not matched to a gene. From germline, CDR1 is SGDLS and CDR2 YYNGEE. This CDR3 region has 15 residues.

This clonotype originated in a middle-aged woman with Graves' ophthalmopathy. This chain links TRBV9 with TRBJ1-3; 7 bases fit TRBD1. The sequenced sample was blood. CDR3 protein: CASSTGGGGGNTIYF. The CDR3 region has the DNA TGTGCCAGCAGCACCGGAGGAGGGGGCGGAAACACCATATATTTT.